The clone carrying this T cell receptor beta chain appeared many times. Its antigen is undetermined. Germline V gene lookup returns CDR1 SQVTM and CDR2 ANQGSEA. V lost 4 bases and J 2 bases, leaving 6 bases between the germline ends. The CDR3 sequence is 11 residues long. This sample is drawn from a study of T-cell reconstitution after alpha-beta-depleted transplantation in children. Overall study results and limits: After transplant, at about two months, alpha-beta T cells were reportedly derived from several hundred expanded graft clones.

Unique molecular identifiers were incorporated during preparation of the TCRbeta library. TCRdb itself ran the PCR reads through MiXCR, one entry per CDR3 protein. This sample has a few hundred thousand distinct CDR3 sequences, with 10% found just once. Source: PBMCs, taken before TCRalphabeta/CD19-depleted stem cell transplant. The chain uses TRBV29-1 and TRBJ2-7; weak D call: TRBD1 (5 bases). The clonotype was recovered from a boy under two years old with acute myeloid leukemia, due to receive a stem cell transplant. CDR3 DNA: TGCAGCGTTGGGACAACCTACGAGCAGTACTTC. This sequence encodes CSVGTTYEQYF.